Below are 27 T cell receptor beta chains sequenced from a single sample in a study of shared clonotypes between healthy human individuals. Clones were sequenced by immunoSEQ multiplex PCR, and TCRdb holds only the in-frame ones, with some missing. The sample carries around 1,000,000 clones, roughly 77% recorded once. Sequenced: memory CD4+ T cells from PBMCs. Documented subset: CD45RA-negative fraction. The receptors were sampled from a young man in good health. Some clones in this sample may be carry-over from other donors' samples.

The chain combines TRBV7-2 with TRBJ1-1; D not resolved. The CDR3 runs to 14 residues. Germline-derived CDR1 and CDR2 are SGHTA and FQGNSA. The V and J ends lost 5 bases and 1 base respectively, with 11 bases between them. In nucleotides, the CDR3 is TGTGCCAGCAGCCGGACGGTTTGGAACACTGAAGCTTTCTTT. Translated, it gives CASSRTVWNTEAFF.

This chain links TRBV7-8 with TRBJ2-1; 12 nucleotides match TRBD1. Germline V gene sequence: CDR1 SGHVS, CDR2 FQNEAQ. V was clipped by 1 base and J by 8 bases; unmatched bases: 12. The CDR3 extends over 18 amino acids. The CDR3 DNA sequence: TGTGCCAGCAGCTTAGGATTCCGGGACAGGGGGCGCAGAGATGAGCAGTTCTTC. Its protein is CASSLGFRDRGRRDEQFF.

Points on this clone: The identical CDR3 is also encoded by other nucleotide sequences in the sample. The gene calls are TRBV29-1 and TRBJ1-1; D uncertain. The germline V gene encodes CDR1 SQVTM and CDR2 ANQGSEA. The length of the CDR3 is 12 residues. Trimming took 3 bases from V and 0 from J, leaving 5 bases between them. The CDR3 nucleotides read TGCAGCGTTGAGGGCATGAACACTGAAGCTTTCTTT. This gives the protein CSVEGMNTEAFF.

This chain connects TRBV5-4 to TRBJ2-7; TRBD1 agrees at 9 bases. Germline V lookup: CDR1 SGHNT, CDR2 YYREEE (reference sequence). The CDR3 runs 14 residues. V trimming: 1 base; J trimming: 6 bases; junction bases outside the gene matches: 5. CDR3: CASSLMGQGGEQYF. In nucleotides, the CDR3 is TGTGCCAGCAGCTTGATGGGACAGGGAGGCGAGCAGTACTTC.

The table lists this clone with a count of one. The gene calls are TRBV29-1 and TRBJ2-5; 14 nucleotides line up with TRBD2. The CDR3 has 16 residues. The germline CDR1 and CDR2 sequences are SQVTM and ANQGSEA. Unmatched junction bases numbered 11, after V lost 7 bases and J lost 4 bases. In DNA, the CDR3 is TGCAGCGAGGGGACTAGCGGGAGTCGGGTGGGAGAGACCCAGTACTTC. Translating gives CSEGTSGSRVGETQYF.

This clone was detected only a few times. A junction end diverges from the germline sequence, so it may reflect a read error. The chain recombines TRBV11-2 with TRBJ2-5, with D possibly TRBD2 on 5 matching bases. CDR1 and CDR2 (germline): SGHAT, FQNNGV. The CDR3 length is 17 residues. CDR3 coding DNA: TGTGCCAGCAGCTTAGAACATGTGACTACACCCCAAGGGACCCAGTACTTC. Its translation is CASSLEHVTTPQGTQYF.

This clone was observed once. The CDR3 protein is CAIQTSGSGDTQYF. CDR3 nucleotide sequence: TGTGCCATCCAAACTAGCGGGTCGGGGGATACGCAGTATTTT. The chain recombines TRBV28 with TRBJ2-3; 9 bases line up with TRBD2. Trimming at V came to 10 bases and at J to 6 bases, leaving 11 bases not matched to a gene. The V gene's germline CDR1 is MDHEN and CDR2 SYDVKM. This CDR3 has 14 amino acids. Full variable domain (rest looked up from reference TRBV28 and TRBJ2-3): DVKVTQSSRYLVKRTGEKVFLECVQDMDHENMFWYRQDPGLGLRLIYFSYDVKMKEKGDIPEGYSVSREKKERFSLILESASTNQTSMYLCAIQTSGSGDTQYFGPGTRLTVL.

The gene calls are TRBV20-1 and TRBJ2-2; D is unclear. Looked up from germline, CDR1 is DFQATT and CDR2 is SNEGSKA (reference sequence). This CDR3 is built from 11 residues. The V end was cut by 1 base, the J end by 7 bases, with 4 bases between. The CDR3 DNA reads as TGCAGTGCTAGAGGGGTCGGGGAGCTGTTTTTT. Residues: CSARGVGELFF.

V gene TRBV29-1 combines with J gene TRBJ2-5, with a tentative D call TRBD2 (6 bases). There are 12 residues in the CDR3. The germline V and J ends were trimmed by 4 bases and 4 bases, with 10 bases remaining between them. Germline loops: CDR1 SQVTM, CDR2 ANQGSEA. DNA for the CDR3: TGCAGCGTTGTCGGAGGGTCAGAGACCCAGTACTTC. Translation: CSVVGGSETQYF.

CDR3 residues: CASSPAGGSNQPQHF. In nucleotides, the CDR3 is TGTGCCAGCAGCCCGGCAGGGGGGAGCAATCAGCCCCAGCATTTT. This rearrangement joins TRBV28 to TRBJ1-5; the match to TRBD1 covers 7 bases. Germline V gives CDR1 MDHEN, CDR2 SYDVKM. The V and J ends lost 6 bases and 1 base, in that order; junction bases with no gene match: 6. This CDR3 comprises 15 residues.

V gene TRBV4-2 combines with J gene TRBJ2-7, with a weak D call TRBD2 (6 bases). V was shortened by 0 bases and J by 5 bases, with 14 bases between the two germline ends. Germline V gives CDR1 LGHNA, CDR2 YNFKEQ. CDR3 length equals 15 residues. CDR3 sequence (DNA): TGTGCCAGCAGCCAAGATGAGTCGGGGGAGGACGAGCAGTACTTC. This codes for CASSQDESGEDEQYF.

This clone has a single count. The sample holds other DNA sequences that translate to the same CDR3. The V and J genes are TRBV7-9 and TRBJ2-3; D is unresolved. CDR1 SEHNR and CDR2 FQNEAQ come from the germline V gene (reference sequence). The germline V and J ends were trimmed by 1 base and 1 base, with 3 bases remaining between them. This CDR3 has 13 amino acids. CDR3 protein: CASSLGGTDTQYF. DNA for the CDR3: TGTGCCAGCAGCTTAGGGGGCACAGATACGCAGTATTTT.

CDR3 coding DNA: TGTGCCACCAGCAGCTGGCGGAGCTACAATGAGCAGTTCTTC. Translating it yields CATSSWRSYNEQFF. V usage is TRBV15 and J usage is TRBJ2-1; the D is unclear. The V and J ends lost 3 bases and 3 bases respectively, with 9 bases between them. The germline gives CDR1 LNHNV, CDR2 YYDKDF (reference sequence). The CDR3 runs to 14 residues.

V gene TRBV5-1 combines with J gene TRBJ1-3, with D possibly being TRBD1 (6 bases). Looked up from germline, CDR1 is SGHRS and CDR2 is YFSETQ. With 0 bases removed from V and 0 bases from J, the gap between germline ends came to 7 bases. The length of the CDR3 is 15 residues. The CDR3 protein is CASSLVQGSGNTIYF. DNA for the CDR3: TGCGCCAGCAGCTTGGTACAGGGCTCTGGAAACACCATATATTTT. The entire variable domain, with the rest obtained from reference TRBV5-1 and TRBJ1-3, is as follows: KAGVTQTPRYLIKTRGQQVTLSCSPISGHRSVSWYQQTPGQGLQFLFEYFSETQRNKGNFPGRFSGRQFSNSRSEMNVSTLELGDSALYLCASSLVQGSGNTIYFGEGSWLTVV.

This chain uses TRBV11-2 with TRBJ2-7; 9 bases align to TRBD1. There are 15 residues in the CDR3. Germline V CDR1 and CDR2: SGHAT, FQNNGV. V trimming: 3 bases; J trimming: 3 bases; junction bases outside the gene matches: 6. The CDR3 DNA reads TGTGCCAGCAGCTTGTCCGGACAGGGGCACTACGAGCAGTACTTC. Amino acids: CASSLSGQGHYEQYF.

This sequence joins TRBV20-1 and TRBJ2-1; no firm D call. V lost 8 bases, J lost 7 bases, and 12 bases lay in between. The germline gives CDR1 DFQATT, CDR2 SNEGSKA (reference sequence). The CDR3 runs 11 residues. The CDR3 bases are TGCAGTTTGGTTATAGGGAATGAGCAGTTCTTC. Its protein is CSLVIGNEQFF.

The chain employs TRBV7-9 and TRBJ2-3; 10 nucleotides agree with TRBD2. Germline V gene lookup returns CDR1 SEHNR and CDR2 FQNEAQ (reference sequence). V shed 4 bases, J shed 2 bases, and the junction held 6 bases outside the gene matches. The CDR3 spans 16 residues. The CDR3 nucleotides are TGTGCCAGCAGCTCGAGGACTAGCGGACTCACAGATACGCAGTATTTT. It encodes CASSSRTSGLTDTQYF.

There are a few counts of this clone. This rearrangement joins TRBV7-2 to TRBJ1-5; weak D call: TRBD1 (5 bases). Per germline, CDR1 SGHTA and CDR2 FQGNSA. The CDR3 is 16 residues long. The V and J ends lost 1 base and 4 bases respectively, with 14 bases between them. CDR3 nucleotides: TGTGCCAGCAGCTTAGGTCTCGGGACGGGAAATCAGCCCCAGCATTTT. Its translation is CASSLGLGTGNQPQHF.

CDR3 in DNA: TGTGCCAGCAGTTCTAACAGATATGGCTACACCTTC. Translating it yields CASSSNRYGYTF. The rearrangement joins TRBV28 to TRBJ1-2; D gene ambiguous. The ends were cut back, 4 bases at V and 5 bases at J, with 8 bases in the middle. CDR3 length: 12 residues. Germline V lookup: CDR1 MDHEN, CDR2 SYDVKM.

This clone was seen once. The gene calls are TRBV2 and TRBJ1-4; perhaps TRBD1 as D (5 bases). CDR1 is SNHLY, CDR2 FYNNEI, per germline. The CDR3 has 17 residues. Trimming took off 4 bases at V and 0 bases at J, with 15 bases between the two ends. CDR3 bases: TGTGCCAGCAGTGGTAGTGACAGCCTTGCAACTAATGAAAAACTGTTTTTT. It yields the protein CASSGSDSLATNEKLFF.

V usage is TRBV28 and J usage is TRBJ2-1; D is possibly TRBD1 or TRBD2 (5 bases each). The germline V and J ends were trimmed by 3 bases and 12 bases, with 24 bases remaining between them. The CDR3 covers 16 residues. Germline V lookup: CDR1 MDHEN, CDR2 SYDVKM. CDR3 protein: CASSFGRVEVIGGQFF. The CDR3 region has the DNA TGTGCCAGCAGTTTCGGCCGGGTAGAGGTTATTGGGGGGCAGTTCTTC.

This chain connects TRBV7-6 to TRBJ2-3, with TRBD1 matching over 7 bases. After removal of 6 bases from V and 0 bases from J, the junction contained 9 bases not matched to a gene. CDR1 and CDR2 (germline): SGHVS, FNYEAQ. The CDR3 loop spans 16 amino acids. The CDR3 is CASSRQGSSSTDTQYF. Here the CDR3 DNA reads TGTGCCAGCAGTCGACAGGGAAGTTCTAGCACAGATACGCAGTATTTT.

V is TRBV7-8 and J is TRBJ2-5; perhaps D is TRBD1 or TRBD2 (5 bases each). CDR3 size: 13 residues. CDR1 is SGHVS and CDR2 is FQNEAQ in the germline V gene. V was shortened by 5 bases and J by 3 bases, with 10 bases between the two germline ends. In nucleotides, the CDR3 is TGTGCCAGCAGCCGGGGCTCGAAAGAGACCCAGTACTTC. This encodes CASSRGSKETQYF.

V and J are TRBV2 and TRBJ2-7; D is ambiguous. Germline loops: CDR1 SNHLY, CDR2 FYNNEI. The CDR3 spans 14 residues. V dropped 5 bases and J dropped 3 bases, with 14 bases sitting between them. The CDR3 is CASSRTFVLYEQYF. CDR3 in DNA: TGTGCCAGCAGTCGGACCTTCGTCCTCTACGAGCAGTACTTC.

This clone was counted once. The V and J genes are TRBV5-1 and TRBJ2-5; TRBD2 matches 8 bases. The CDR3 contains 15 residues. Trimming took 1 base from V and 5 from J; bases not matched to a gene: 7. Germline V gene lookup returns CDR1 SGHRS and CDR2 YFSETQ. In nucleotides, the CDR3 is TGCGCCAGCAGCTTGACCGGGAGGGCCGGGGAGACCCAGTACTTC. Translated, it gives CASSLTGRAGETQYF.

The chain links TRBV9 to TRBJ2-5; D ambiguous. V lost 0 bases, J lost 3 bases, and 12 bases lay in between. This CDR3 is 15 amino acids long. The germline V gene has CDR1 SGDLS and CDR2 YYNGEE. CDR3 sequence: CASSVGPTIEETQYF. CDR3 coding DNA: TGTGCCAGCAGCGTAGGGCCTACGATTGAAGAGACCCAGTACTTC.

The chain links TRBV27 to TRBJ2-7; tentatively, D is TRBD2 (5 bases). The germline gives CDR1 MNHEY, CDR2 SMNVEV (reference sequence). The CDR3 covers 14 residues. Trimming stripped 3 bases from V and 5 bases from J, with 14 bases between. In DNA form, the CDR3 reads TGTGCCAGCAGTTTGACTACGGTCCCTCACGAGCAGTACTTC. Translating it yields CASSLTTVPHEQYF.